A single sample is the source of the 26 T cell receptor beta chains below, sequenced in a study of human T cells and chemical hapten exposure (dated by TCRdb to the early 2020s). The sample's time point, from its label and the paper: patch test 1, 2 weeks after DPC sensitization. The treatment or condition label on this specimen signifies: therapeutic diphenylcyclopropenone sensitization with weekly scalp DPC. The library was prepared using RACE. Sequenced using a NextSeq 500. TCRdb ran its own pipeline on the public reads, namely fastp trimming at Q25 and MiXCR clone calling, and kept in-frame beta chains. Rows are combined by CDR3 protein, so each entry shows the most common genes and DNA. The sample records some 340,000 distinct CDR3 sequences, around 6.9% of which are singletons. 7% to 10% of the sample is in the top ten clones. The sample consisted of whole blood, taken in connection with sensitization to the hapten diphenylcyclopropenone (DPC). Receptors originate from a woman younger than 30 with alopecia areata. Some clones in this sample may be carry-over from other donors' samples.

To note about this clonotype: This may be a read error: a much more frequent sequence differs by one nucleotide. V and J are TRBV4-2 and TRBJ2-3; 7 nucleotides line up with TRBD2. The germline CDR1 and CDR2 sequences are LGHNA and YNFKEQ. V lost 0 bases to trimming and J lost 5 bases; unmatched junction nucleotides: 5. This CDR3 spans 15 amino acids. For the CDR3, the DNA is TGTGCCAGCAGCCAAGAAACTAGCGAGGGAGATACGCAGTATTTT. Its translation is CASSQETSEGDTQYF.

The chain joins TRBV27 to TRBJ1-5, with D possibly TRBD1 on 6 matching bases. Germline CDR1 MNHEY, CDR2 SMNVEV (reference sequence). V dropped 5 bases and J dropped 6 bases, with 8 bases sitting between them. The CDR3 sequence is 12 residues long. The CDR3 loop is CASSLQGQPQHF. The CDR3 DNA reads as TGTGCCAGCAGTCTACAGGGTCAGCCCCAGCATTTT.

This chain uses TRBV20-1 with TRBJ2-7; no reliable D call. V dropped 1 base and J dropped 7 bases, with 20 bases sitting between them. This CDR3 is 15 amino acids long. Germline V lookup: CDR1 DFQATT, CDR2 SNEGSKA (reference sequence). The CDR3 loop reads CSARAPGSQAEEQYF. The CDR3 DNA reads TGCAGTGCTAGAGCCCCCGGGTCCCAGGCGGAGGAGCAGTACTTC.

This clonotype was observed many times. This chain uses TRBV7-3 with TRBJ1-6; weak D call: TRBD1 (5 bases). Looked up from germline, CDR1 is SGHTA and CDR2 is FQGTGA. V lost 2 bases to trimming and J lost 5 bases, with 16 bases between them. There are 17 residues in the CDR3. CDR3 sequence reads: CASSLGGGYPNNSPLHF. CDR3 in DNA: TGTGCCAGCAGCTTAGGGGGAGGGTACCCTAATAATTCACCCCTCCACTTT. The full variable domain, its missing parts supplied by reference TRBV7-3 and TRBJ1-6, is GAGVSQTPSNKVTEKGKYVELRCDPISGHTALYWYRQSLGQGPEFLIYFQGTGAADDSGLPNDRFFAVRPEGSVSTLKIQRTERGDSAVYLCASSLGGGYPNNSPLHFGNGTRLTVT.

This clonotype was counted between two and nine times. V usage is TRBV20-1 and J usage is TRBJ1-1; D gene unclear. With 2 bases removed from V and 1 base from J, the gap between germline ends came to 14 bases. Germline V gene sequence: CDR1 DFQATT, CDR2 SNEGSKA (reference sequence). The CDR3 is 15 residues long. This CDR3 is CSARPIDFGNTEAFF. The CDR3, as DNA: TGCAGTGCTAGACCAATCGATTTCGGGAACACTGAAGCTTTCTTT.

The rearrangement uses TRBV7-9 and TRBJ2-3; D is ambiguous. Trimming left V 1 base short and J 2 bases short, with 7 bases between. The CDR3 extends over 14 amino acids. Looked up from germline, CDR1 is SEHNR and CDR2 is FQNEAQ (reference sequence). In DNA form, the CDR3 reads TGTGCCAGCAGCTTAGTCTCAGACACAGATACGCAGTATTTT. It encodes CASSLVSDTDTQYF. Supplemented by reference TRBV7-9 and TRBJ2-3, the full variable domain reads DTGVSQNPRHKITKRGQNVTFRCDPISEHNRLYWYRQTLGQGPEFLTYFQNEAQLEKSRLLSDRFSAERPKGSFSTLEIQRTEQGDSAMYLCASSLVSDTDTQYFGPGTRLTVL.

The chain combines TRBV29-1 with TRBJ2-5; TRBD1 is a possible D gene (6 bases). The CDR3 extends over 12 amino acids. Germline-derived CDR1 and CDR2 are SQVTM and ANQGSEA. Trimming removed 4 bases from V and 0 bases from J, with 6 bases in between. The CDR3 sequence: CSVGTDQETQYF. In DNA, the CDR3 is TGCAGCGTTGGGACAGACCAAGAGACCCAGTACTTC.

This clonotype was detected many times. A junction boundary mismatches the germline segment, possibly from a read error. This chain links TRBV4-3 with TRBJ2-3; D gene uncertain. Germline values: CDR1 LGHNA, CDR2 YSLEER. CDR3 length: 13 amino acids. The CDR3: CASSQGSTDTQYF. CDR3 nucleotides: TGTGCCAGCAGCCAAGGAAGCACAGATACGCAGTATTTT.

The chain uses TRBV5-5 and TRBJ2-6, with 8 bases matching TRBD1. The CDR3 is 16 amino acids. Germline V gene data show CDR1 as SGHKS and CDR2 as YYEKEE (reference sequence). J gave up 2 bases and V 5 bases, and 6 bases lay outside the gene matches. The CDR3 DNA follows: TGTGCCAGCAGGGCGACAGGGGTGGCTGGGGCCAACGTCCTGACTTTC. It specifies CASRATGVAGANVLTF.

This clonotype has a count of ten or more. The J gene is TRBJ2-1, the V gene TRBV14; D is tentatively TRBD1 or TRBD2 (5 bases each). The germline V gene encodes CDR1 SGHDN and CDR2 FVKESK. With 0 bases removed from V and 7 bases from J, the gap between germline ends came to 13 bases. The CDR3 totals 15 residues. DNA of the CDR3: TGTGCCAGCAGCCAAGACTGGGGCTCGGGGAATGAGCAGTTCTTC. It translates to CASSQDWGSGNEQFF.

The J gene is TRBJ2-1, the V gene TRBV11-2; TRBD1 aligns across 7 bases. Germline trimming cut 5 bases from V and 14 bases from J; bases unmatched to any gene: 9. Germline CDR1 SGHAT, CDR2 FQNNGV. This CDR3 contains 12 residues. The CDR3 sequence is CASSHGQVEKFF. CDR3 DNA: TGTGCCAGCAGCCACGGACAGGTTGAAAAGTTCTTC.

CDR3 DNA: TGTGCCAGCAGAGCGACGGCTAACACCGGGGAGCTGTTTTTT. Encoded protein: CASRATANTGELFF. This chain connects TRBV12-3 or TRBV12-4 to TRBJ2-2; D is uncertain. CDR3 length: 14 amino acids. V lost 6 bases and J 2 bases, leaving 10 bases between the germline ends.

The V call is TRBV4-3, the J call TRBJ1-6; D may be TRBD1 (5 bases). In germline, CDR1 is LGHNA, CDR2 YSLEER. The CDR3 runs 15 residues. V was shortened by 1 base and J by 9 bases, with 13 bases between the two germline ends. This CDR3 reads CASSQGTGVSSPLHF. CDR3 bases: TGCGCCAGCAGCCAAGGCACAGGAGTGAGTTCACCCCTCCACTTT.

A note on this clonotype: This CDR3 is missing its conserved last phenylalanine or tryptophan, likely due to a read error. The chain links TRBV7-8 to TRBJ1-1, with 9 nucleotides matching TRBD1. J lost 4 bases, V lost 5 bases, and 8 bases had no gene match. The CDR3 has 15 amino acids. The germline gives CDR1 SGHVS, CDR2 FQNEAQ. The CDR3 sequence is CASSPGTGIITEAFL. The CDR3 region has the DNA TGTGCCAGCAGCCCGGGGACAGGGATAATCACTGAAGCTTTCTTA.

In its sample, this clonotype was seen many times. V is TRBV7-2 and J is TRBJ2-2; TRBD2 aligns across 11 bases. Looked up from germline, CDR1 is SGHTA and CDR2 is FQGNSA. V was clipped by 7 bases and J by 3 bases; unmatched bases: 7. CDR3 length: 16 amino acids. Written as DNA, the CDR3 is TGTGCCAGCAACTACCTGGGACTAGCGGACACCGGGGAGCTGTTTTTT. It encodes CASNYLGLADTGELFF.

This clonotype was found a few times. The J gene is TRBJ1-3, the V gene TRBV11-1; tentative D call: TRBD1 (6 bases). Deletions cut 8 bases from V and 4 bases from J, with 9 bases between. The CDR3 loop spans 12 amino acids. CDR1 SGHAT and CDR2 FQDESV come from the germline V gene (reference sequence). The CDR3 is CASGGQGNTIYF. The CDR3 DNA reads TGTGCCAGCGGGGGACAAGGAAACACCATATATTTT. Filled out from reference TRBV11-1 and TRBJ1-3, the complete variable domain reads EAEVAQSPRYKITEKSQAVAFWCDPISGHATLYWYRQILGQGPELLVQFQDESVVDDSQLPKDRFSAERLKGVDSTLKIQPAELGDSAMYLCASGGQGNTIYFGEGSWLTVV.

This clonotype was picked up many times. The genes are TRBV7-9 and TRBJ2-5, with 9 bases that match TRBD2. The V segment lost 4 bases and the J segment 4 bases; nucleotides outside the gene matches: 10. This CDR3 has 16 residues. Germline CDR1 reads SEHNR; CDR2 reads FQNEAQ (reference sequence). The CDR3 nucleotides are TGTGCCAGCAGCTCCCGGGGAGCGGGGGGTCCAGAGACCCAGTACTTC. The encoded protein is CASSSRGAGGPETQYF.

This clonotype was observed a handful of times. This chain uses TRBV12-3 or TRBV12-4 with TRBJ2-1; D remains ambiguous. CDR3 length: 16 residues. The germline V and J ends were trimmed by 8 bases and 2 bases, with 19 bases remaining between them. The CDR3 loop reads CASFGVRQHPYNEQFF. DNA for the CDR3: TGTGCCAGCTTTGGGGTAAGGCAGCACCCCTACAATGAGCAGTTCTTC.

This clonotype appeared many times. The V call is TRBV9, the J call TRBJ2-3; D might be TRBD2 (6 bases). The CDR3 extends over 14 amino acids. Germline loops: CDR1 SGDLS, CDR2 YYNGEE. V was clipped by 3 bases and J by 6 bases, with 14 bases between them. The CDR3 sequence is CASSGSGRLDTQYF. Here the CDR3 DNA reads TGTGCCAGCAGCGGGAGCGGGCGCTTGGATACGCAGTATTTT.

This clonotype has ten or more counts. The chain is built from TRBV4-3 and TRBJ2-7; D is possibly TRBD1 (6 bases). Germline loops: CDR1 LGHNA, CDR2 YSLEER. The CDR3 is 17 residues long. The V end was cut by 0 bases, the J end by 3 bases, with 18 bases between. CDR3 region: CASSQDYRVQGHYEQYF. CDR3 nucleotide sequence: TGCGCCAGCAGCCAAGATTACCGTGTACAGGGACACTACGAGCAGTACTTC.

Many counts were recorded for this clonotype. The chain couples TRBV29-1 to TRBJ2-7; D is possibly TRBD1 (5 bases). The CDR3 consists of 13 residues. Trimming stripped 1 base from V and 6 bases from J, with 13 bases between. In germline, CDR1 is SQVTM, CDR2 ANQGSEA. The CDR3 reads CSVEGWGPGEQYF. CDR3 DNA sequence: TGCAGCGTTGAAGGTTGGGGCCCCGGCGAGCAGTACTTC.

V and J are TRBV7-9 and TRBJ1-1; TRBD1 is a possible D gene (6 bases). CDR3 size: 14 residues. Deletions cut 7 bases from V and 3 bases from J, with 15 bases between. From germline, CDR1 is SEHNR and CDR2 FQNEAQ (reference sequence). Here the CDR3 reads CASMRTEDYTEAFF. The CDR3 DNA is TGTGCCAGCATGCGGACAGAAGATTACACTGAAGCTTTCTTT.

The chain carries TRBV7-9 and TRBJ1-3; no clear D gene. V dropped 1 base and J dropped 0 bases, with 7 bases sitting between them. This CDR3 contains 15 residues. The germline V gene encodes CDR1 SEHNR and CDR2 FQNEAQ (reference sequence). CDR3 loop: CASSLDPDSGNTIYF. CDR3 DNA: TGTGCCAGCAGCTTAGACCCAGACTCTGGAAACACCATATATTTT.

In its sample, this clonotype was seen a few times. This chain links TRBV29-1 with TRBJ2-3; D is unresolved. The CDR3 length is 12 residues. Trimming took 0 bases from V and 4 from J, leaving 5 bases between them. The V gene's germline CDR1 is SQVTM and CDR2 ANQGSEA. The CDR3 DNA reads as TGCAGCGTTGAAGACTTGCCAGATACGCAGTATTTT. It codes for CSVEDLPDTQYF.

This clonotype was detected many times. The chain recombines TRBV5-1 with TRBJ1-1; 9 bases agree with TRBD1. Germline V gene sequence: CDR1 SGHRS, CDR2 YFSETQ. Unmatched junction bases numbered 3, after V lost 5 bases and J lost 1 base. The CDR3 extends over 14 amino acids. The CDR3 protein is CASRDRGSNTEAFF. CDR3 sequence (DNA): TGCGCCAGCAGGGACAGGGGATCGAACACTGAAGCTTTCTTT.

CDR3: CAISESGQINSPLHF. CDR3 DNA sequence: TGTGCCATCAGTGAGTCGGGCCAGATTAATTCACCCCTCCACTTT. The chain uses TRBV10-3 and TRBJ1-6; D gene unclear. Germline V gene lookup returns CDR1 ENHRY and CDR2 SYGVKD. The V end was cut by 0 bases, the J end by 6 bases, with 9 bases between. This CDR3 has 15 amino acids.